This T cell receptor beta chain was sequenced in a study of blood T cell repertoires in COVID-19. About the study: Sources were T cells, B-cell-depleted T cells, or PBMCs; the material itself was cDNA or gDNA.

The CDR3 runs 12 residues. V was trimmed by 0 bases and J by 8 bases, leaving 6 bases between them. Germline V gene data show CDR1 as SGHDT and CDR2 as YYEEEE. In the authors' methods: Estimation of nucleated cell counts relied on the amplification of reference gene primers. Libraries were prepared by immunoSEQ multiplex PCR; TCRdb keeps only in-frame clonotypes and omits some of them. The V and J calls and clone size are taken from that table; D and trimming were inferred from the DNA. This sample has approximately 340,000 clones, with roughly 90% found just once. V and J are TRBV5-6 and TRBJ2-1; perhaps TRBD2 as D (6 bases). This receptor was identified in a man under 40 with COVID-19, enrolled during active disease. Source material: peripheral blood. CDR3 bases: TGTGCCAGCAGCTTGGGGAGGGATGAGCAGTTCTTC. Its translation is CASSLGRDEQFF.